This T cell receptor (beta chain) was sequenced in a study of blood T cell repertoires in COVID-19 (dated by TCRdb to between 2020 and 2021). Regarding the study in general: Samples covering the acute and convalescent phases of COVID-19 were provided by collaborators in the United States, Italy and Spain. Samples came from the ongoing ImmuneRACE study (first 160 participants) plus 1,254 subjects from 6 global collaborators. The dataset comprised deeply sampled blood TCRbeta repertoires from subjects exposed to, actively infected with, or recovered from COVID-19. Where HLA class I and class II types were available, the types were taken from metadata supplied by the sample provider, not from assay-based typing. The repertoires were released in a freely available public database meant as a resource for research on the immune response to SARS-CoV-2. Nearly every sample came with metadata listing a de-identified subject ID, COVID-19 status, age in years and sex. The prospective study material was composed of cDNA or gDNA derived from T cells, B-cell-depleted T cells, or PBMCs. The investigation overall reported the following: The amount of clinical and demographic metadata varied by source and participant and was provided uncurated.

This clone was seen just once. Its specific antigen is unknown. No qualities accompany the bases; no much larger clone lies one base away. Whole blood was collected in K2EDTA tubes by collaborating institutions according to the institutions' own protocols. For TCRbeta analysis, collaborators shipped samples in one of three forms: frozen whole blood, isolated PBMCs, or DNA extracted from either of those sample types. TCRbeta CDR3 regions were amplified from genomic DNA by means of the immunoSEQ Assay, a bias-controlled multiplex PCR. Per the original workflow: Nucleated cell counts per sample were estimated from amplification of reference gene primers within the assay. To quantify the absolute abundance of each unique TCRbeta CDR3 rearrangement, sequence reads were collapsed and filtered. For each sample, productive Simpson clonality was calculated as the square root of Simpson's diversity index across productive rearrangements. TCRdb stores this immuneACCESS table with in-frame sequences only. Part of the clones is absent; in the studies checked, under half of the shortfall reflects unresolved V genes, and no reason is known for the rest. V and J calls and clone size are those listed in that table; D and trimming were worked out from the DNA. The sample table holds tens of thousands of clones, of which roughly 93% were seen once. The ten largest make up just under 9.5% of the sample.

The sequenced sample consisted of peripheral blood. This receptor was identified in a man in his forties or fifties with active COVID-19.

The CDR3 sequence is CASQLPGQMNSNQPQHF. The DNA reads as follows: TGTGCCAGCCAGTTACCGGGACAGATGAATAGCAATCAGCCCCAGCATTTT. The V and J segments used are TRBV28 and TRBJ1-5; 7 central bases correspond to TRBD1. V is pruned by 8 bases and J by 0 bases, leaving 13 bases of the junction without a gene match. Counted from cysteine to phenylalanine, this CDR3 has 17 amino acids. Only CDR3 DNA is held: 51 bases, read in frame from base 1. CDR1 and CDR2, per the germline V gene, are MDHEN and SYDVKM.